The rows below give T cell receptor beta chains drawn from one sample of a study of cytomegalovirus exposure and HLA in healthy donors. Data came from immunoSEQ multiplex PCR; TCRdb stores just in-frame clones and leaves some out. The sample records 110,000 to 150,000 clones, 75% to 90% being singletons. Sequencing was performed on PBMCs. These TCRs come from a female donor in good health and CMV-seronegative. Each CDR3 is given with its conserved first and last residue. D genes are given only for firm matches. Not all rows give a size; the values are once, few, many and, for expanded clones, a class.

.,TRBV25-1,TRBJ2-5,.,TGTGCCAGCAGTTCACTGTCGATGCGCAGGGAGACCCAGTACTTC,CASSSLSMRRETQYF
.,TRBV5-1,TRBJ2-7,TRBD1,TGCGCCAGCAGCCGTGGACAGGCGCAAGGAGAGCAGTACTTC,CASSRGQAQGEQYF
.,TRBV27,TRBJ2-1,TRBD2,TGTGCCAGCAGTTTAAAAGGGGAGGGTAATGAGCAGTTCTTC,CASSLKGEGNEQFF
once,TRBV5-4,TRBJ1-2,TRBD1,TGTGCCAGCAGCTCCGGACAGGTTAACTATGGCTACACCTTC,CASSSGQVNYGYTF
.,TRBV19,TRBJ2-5,.,TGTGCCAGTAGTAATGGGGCCTCAGAGACCCAGTACTTC,CASSNGASETQYF
.,TRBV28,TRBJ2-7,.,TGTGCCAGCAGGCCCCCGGGACAACAAAACTACGAGCAGTACTTC,CASRPPGQQNYEQYF
.,TRBV2,TRBJ2-7,.,TGTGCCAGCAGTGGGTCCCTTCGGGCCTACGAGCAGTACTTC,CASSGSLRAYEQYF
.,TRBV7-9,TRBJ1-4,.,TGTGCCAGCAGCCCCAGGGGTAGCATTAATGAAAAACTGTTTTTT,CASSPRGSINEKLFF
.,TRBV28,TRBJ2-3,.,TGTGCCAGCAGTTTTAACAGACCCACAGATACGCAGTATTTT,CASSFNRPTDTQYF
.,TRBV30,TRBJ1-2,.,TGTGCCTGGAGTGCCCTGGAGTTAATCGGTGGGGGCTACACCTTC,CAWSALELIGGGYTF
.,TRBV18,TRBJ1-3,.,TGTGCCAGCTCACCAATAACCTCCGGGTCTGGAAACACCATATATTTT,CASSPITSGSGNTIYF
.,TRBV29-1,TRBJ2-1,.,TGCAGCTTCCGGGACAATGAGCAGTTCTTC,CSFRDNEQFF
few,TRBV2,TRBJ1-4,.,TGTGCCAGCAGTGAAGAACTTGAAAAACTGTTTTTT,CASSEELEKLFF
.,TRBV5-1,TRBJ2-4,TRBD2,TGCGCCAGCAGCTTGGCTACTAGCGCCGCCAAAAACATTCAGTACTTC,CASSLATSAAKNIQYF
once,TRBV19,TRBJ2-5,TRBD1,TGTGCCAGCATCGCCGGGACAGGGGAAGAAGAGACCCAGTACTTC,CASIAGTGEEETQYF
.,TRBV6-1,TRBJ2-2,.,TGTGCCAGCAGTGAACTAGGTTTGTACACCGGGGAGCTGTTTTTT,CASSELGLYTGELFF
.,TRBV13,TRBJ2-3,TRBD2,TGTGCCAGCAGCTTAGTGACTGAAGGACTAGCGGTAACAGATACGCAGTATTTT,CASSLVTEGLAVTDTQYF
once,TRBV29-1,TRBJ2-1,.,TGCAGCTCCTTTGATACGGGAGCCAACAATGAGCAGTTCTTC,CSSFDTGANNEQFF
.,TRBV28,TRBJ2-1,TRBD2,TGTGCCAGCAGGGGGCGAGGCACTAGCGGAAAGAACAATGAGCAGTTCTTC,CASRGRGTSGKNNEQFF
.,TRBV9,TRBJ1-2,.,TGTGCCAGCAGCCCCCGACAGTTCAACTATGGCTACACCTTC,CASSPRQFNYGYTF
.,TRBV28,TRBJ2-1,TRBD2,TGTGCCAGCAGCAAACCAGGACTAGCGGACTCCTACAATGAGCAGTTCTTC,CASSKPGLADSYNEQFF
.,TRBV5-8,TRBJ2-1,.,TGTGCCAGCAGCCGAACAGGTATTGAGCAGTTCTTC,CASSRTGIEQFF
.,TRBV6-4,TRBJ1-1,TRBD1,TGTGCCAGCCAAAGGGACAGGAACACTGAAGCTTTCTTT,CASQRDRNTEAFF
.,TRBV27,TRBJ2-1,.,TGTGCCAGCAGTGCGCGGGGAAATGGTGAGCAGTTCTTC,CASSARGNGEQFF
.,TRBV6-5,TRBJ1-5,.,TGTGCCAGCAGGAGAGATAGCAATCAGCCCCAGCATTTT,CASRRDSNQPQHF